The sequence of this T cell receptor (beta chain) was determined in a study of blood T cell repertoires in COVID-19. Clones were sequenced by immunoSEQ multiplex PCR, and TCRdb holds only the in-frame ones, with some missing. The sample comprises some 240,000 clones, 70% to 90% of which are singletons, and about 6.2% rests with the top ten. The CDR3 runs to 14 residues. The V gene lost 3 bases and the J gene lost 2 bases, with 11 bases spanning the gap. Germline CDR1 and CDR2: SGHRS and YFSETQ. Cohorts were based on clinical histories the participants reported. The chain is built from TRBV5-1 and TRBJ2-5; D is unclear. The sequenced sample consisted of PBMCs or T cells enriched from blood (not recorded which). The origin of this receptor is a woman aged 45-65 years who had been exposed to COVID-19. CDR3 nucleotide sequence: TGCGCCAGCAGCTCGGGTCGCTTTCAAGAGACCCAGTACTTC. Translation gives CASSSGRFQETQYF. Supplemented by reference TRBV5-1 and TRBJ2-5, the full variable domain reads KAGVTQTPRYLIKTRGQQVTLSCSPISGHRSVSWYQQTPGQGLQFLFEYFSETQRNKGNFPGRFSGRQFSNSRSEMNVSTLELGDSALYLCASSSGRFQETQYFGPGTRLLVL.